This paragraph covers one TCR beta chain sequence. This sample was included in a study of blood T cell repertoires in COVID-19. Study summary: Nucleic acid was either cDNA or gDNA, and it came from T cells, B-cell-depleted T cells, or PBMCs.

Sequencing was performed with immunoSEQ multiplex PCR; in TCRdb, only in-frame clones are kept and a portion is missing. Here the sample spans around 86,000 clones, around 86% being singletons. V lost 5 bases, J lost 7 bases, and 11 bases stayed unmatched. This CDR3 region has 15 residues. Per germline, CDR1 SGHTA and CDR2 FQGNSA. The source is an elderly woman with acute or convalescent COVID-19. V and J are TRBV7-2 and TRBJ1-1; 9 positions agree with TRBD1. Sequenced material: peripheral blood. DNA for the CDR3: TGTGCCAGCAGCCGGGGACAGGGCGGGGAAGGTGAAGCTTTCTTT. It yields the protein CASSRGQGGEGEAFF.